This T cell receptor (beta chain) is drawn from a study of T cell responses to AZD1222 COVID-19 vaccine. General observations from the study: Repertoires were obtained only post-peak T cell response. White British ancestry dominated among donors, who included more females, and clonal diversity was possibly underestimated. Reports say nearly half of spike-specific TCRs go after unmutated variant regions.

TCRdb's table, derived via immunoSEQ multiplex PCR, lists solely in-frame clones and lacks some. This repertoire shows approximately 180,000 clones, about 90% found once; its top ten account for 4% to 4.5%. The length of the CDR3 is 14 residues. From germline, CDR1 is MNHEY and CDR2 SVGAGI. V was clipped by 4 bases and J by 6 bases, with 15 bases between them. This clone has just a few counts. The antigen is undetermined. The sequenced sample was peripheral blood, obtained 28 days after the second dose of the MenACWY control vaccine. The chain employs TRBV6-5 and TRBJ1-2; maybe TRBD1 (5 bases). The TCR comes from an adult who received the MenACWY meningococcal vaccine as a control. CDR3 in amino acids: CASSSGQGWDGYTF. DNA for the CDR3: TGTGCCAGCAGTTCTGGGCAGGGCTGGGATGGCTACACCTTC.